This T cell receptor beta chain was captured in a study of beta chain features in type 1 diabetes. As for this clone: Its matching antigen is unknown.

Since all of the isolated RNA was reverse transcribed, expressed TCRB transcripts were what got sequenced. The study sequenced naive, central memory and regulatory T cell samples to an average of about 4 million reads. Using immunoSEQ multiplex PCR, the repertoire was profiled, and TCRdb retains in-frame clones only, with some absent. The table shows nearly 250,000 clones, with under 70% occurring only once. Notes on the study in general: A closer apparent resemblance between naive, central memory and Treg TCRB repertoires was seen in patients than in healthy donors. PCR could preferentially amplify shorter templates, alike in patients and controls. At VDJ recombination sites, type 1 diabetes patients had fewer insertions and more deleted nucleotides.

This CDR3 comprises 15 residues. V lost 1 base and J lost 4, with 12 bases in between. Germline V gene sequence: CDR1 LGHNA, CDR2 YSLEER. The sample was naive CD4+ T cells from blood. The chain recombines TRBV4-3 with TRBJ2-3; D gene ambiguous. This receptor was taken from a man aged 25 to 40 in good health. CDR3 amino acids: CASSQALMVPDTQYF. Written as DNA, the CDR3 is TGCGCCAGCAGCCAAGCCCTAATGGTCCCAGATACGCAGTATTTT.